What follows describes a single T cell receptor beta chain. Its matching antigen is unknown. These data originate in a study of T-cell memory formation after mild COVID-19. About the research overall: TCR clusters were mostly confined to one donor each. Broader study findings: There was a balanced CD4/CD8 profile in clones contracting day 15 to 85, and later expanders leaned CD4+. The authors left the SARS-CoV-2 specificity of second-wave clones peaking on day 37 unconfirmed.

Trimming removed 3 bases at V and 14 bases at J, with 11 bases between. This CDR3 comprises 11 residues. TCRdb analysed the 5' RACE reads with MiXCR anew, one entry per CDR3 protein. Among about 350,000 distinct CDR3 sequences listed, around 15% were seen once. The source of this sequence is a man aged 18 to 30 who had mild COVID-19 (a few samples of this study predate the infection). Cell type and time point are not known. The chain recombines TRBV12-3 or TRBV12-4 with TRBJ2-1, with D possibly TRBD2 on 5 matching bases. The sample consisted of PBMCs or a T cell subset sorted from them (not recorded which). The CDR3 DNA is TGTGCCAGCAGTTTCGGGTTTAGCGAGTTCTTC. Protein sequence: CASSFGFSEFF.